This T cell receptor (beta chain) emerged from a study of T cells after posttransplantation cyclophosphamide (dated by TCRdb to between 2015 and 2016). Broadly, across the study: Using TRB sequencing, the study followed how the T cell repertoire reconstituted after myeloablative bone marrow transplantation in which posttransplantation cyclophosphamide served as GVHD prophylaxis. Samples from about 37 PTCy-treated patients and 15 to 20 related bone marrow donors of those patients were subjected to antigen receptor sequencing. Blood from every one of the 34 PTCy patients who had 1-year posttransplant specimens underwent TRB sequencing. In 3 patients, up to roughly 3 additional blood samples taken between 2 and 5.2 years after transplant also underwent TRB sequencing, as did pretransplant blood from 4 patients. Because TRA and TRB clonality correlated tightly in 10 or so samples, the subsequent TCR analyses were limited to TRB only. Public TRB sequences were queried against a database of over 3,600 sequences associated with responses to pathogens, tumor antigens, self-antigens and alloantigens.

Genomic DNA was the input for TRB sequencing, which was run either with the immunoSEQ assay at survey resolution or with the hsTCRB kit. The authors' pipeline ran thus. Initial read processing used immunoSEQ software, and repertoire analyses used the LymphoSeq R package. Clonality was computed as 1 minus normalized Shannon entropy; Gini coefficient was also calculated for each TRB dataset. To infer phenotypes in unsorted samples, TRB sequences from sorted subsets of the recipient or donor were mapped onto unsorted samples from the same recipient. This is the immuneACCESS table as TCRdb keeps it, with only in-frame sequences that have V and J called. A part of the clones is gone; compared with another copy, unresolved V genes explain less than half, and the rest is unexplained. V and J calls and clone size are given by that table; D and trimming were obtained from the DNA. The sample table contains about 30,000 clones; only one count was recorded for more than 85% of them. Of the sample, approximately 0.1% falls within the top ten clones.

Points the paper makes about the study in general: Across 40 to 55 patients, TRB clonality was highly associated with recipient CMV seropositivity and CMV reactivation, and PTCy diversity was similar to diversity in CNI/methotrexate controls. The TRB repertoires of T cells infiltrating skin or GI tract showed only limited overlap with the TRB repertoires of T cells in blood. Donor-recipient similarity was low at 1-2 months but rose over the first year, and later blood repertoires were often dominated by donor CD8+ memory clones.

Of note for this clone: The clone's antigen remains unknown. Within one base of it there is no much larger clone, and no base qualities were kept.

From the cysteine through the phenylalanine, the CDR3 covers 17 amino acids. The CDR3 DNA has 51 bases and is translated from base 1. Based on the germline V gene (reference sequence), the CDR1 and CDR2 sequences are SGHNT and YYREEE. Trimming takes 3 bases off V and 9 bases off J; junction bases not matched to a gene: 12. Viable CD3+CD4+ or CD3+CD8+ cells that were CCR7+CD45RA+CD45RO-CD95-CD27+CD28+ were classified as naive T cells. Related bone marrow donors provided peripheral blood samples on the day of marrow donation. Peripheral blood and bone marrow mononuclear cells were isolated by Ficoll-Hypaque density centrifugation and cryopreserved. CD4+ and CD8+ T cells, including naive and memory subsets, were sorted by FACS using a FACSAria II.

The material sequenced was naive CD4+ T cells sorted from blood. This clonotype originated in a man aged 30 to 45 in good health and a related stem cell transplant donor. The rearranged segments are TRBV5-4 and TRBJ2-1; 13 nucleotides in the junction match TRBD2. The DNA sequence is given as TGTGCCAGCAGCTCTACTAGCGGGGGGGCTTCGAATCGTGAGCAGTTCTTC. This encodes CASSSTSGGASNREQFF.